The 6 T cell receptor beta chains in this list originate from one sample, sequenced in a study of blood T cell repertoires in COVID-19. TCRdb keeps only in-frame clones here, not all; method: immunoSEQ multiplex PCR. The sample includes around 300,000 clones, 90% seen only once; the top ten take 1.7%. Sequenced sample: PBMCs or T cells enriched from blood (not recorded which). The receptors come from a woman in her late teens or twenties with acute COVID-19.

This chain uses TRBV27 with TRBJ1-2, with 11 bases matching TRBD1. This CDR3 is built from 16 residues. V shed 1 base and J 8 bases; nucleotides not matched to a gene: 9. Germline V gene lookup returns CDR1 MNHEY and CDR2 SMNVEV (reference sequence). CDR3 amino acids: CASSLYGTGGRYGYTF. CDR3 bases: TGTGCCAGCAGTTTATATGGGACAGGGGGTCGCTACGGCTACACCTTC.

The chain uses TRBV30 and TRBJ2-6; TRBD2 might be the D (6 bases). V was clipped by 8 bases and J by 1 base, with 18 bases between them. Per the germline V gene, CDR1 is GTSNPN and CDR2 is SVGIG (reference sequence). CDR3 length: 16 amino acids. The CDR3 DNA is TGTGCCGGCAACCCGGGACTTACTTCTGGGGCCAACGTCCTGACTTTC. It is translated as CAGNPGLTSGANVLTF.

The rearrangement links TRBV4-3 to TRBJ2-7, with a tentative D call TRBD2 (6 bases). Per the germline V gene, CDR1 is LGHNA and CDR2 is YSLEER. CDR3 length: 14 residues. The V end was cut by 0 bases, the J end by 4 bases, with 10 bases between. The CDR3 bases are TGCGCCAGCAGCCAAGAGGGACTGACATACGAGCAGTACTTC. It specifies CASSQEGLTYEQYF.

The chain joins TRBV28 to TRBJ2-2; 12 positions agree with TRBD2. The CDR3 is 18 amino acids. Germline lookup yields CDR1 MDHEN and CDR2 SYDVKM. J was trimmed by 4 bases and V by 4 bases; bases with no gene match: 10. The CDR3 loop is CASSSNTLAGGGTGELFF. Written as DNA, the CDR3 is TGTGCCAGCAGTTCAAACACCCTAGCGGGAGGGGGCACCGGGGAGCTGTTTTTT.

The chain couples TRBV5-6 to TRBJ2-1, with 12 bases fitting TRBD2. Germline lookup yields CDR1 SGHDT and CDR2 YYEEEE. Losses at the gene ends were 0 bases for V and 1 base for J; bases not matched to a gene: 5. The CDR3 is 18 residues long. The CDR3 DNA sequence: TGTGCCAGCAGCTTGGAACTAGCGGGAGGTCCTTCCTACAATGAGCAGTTCTTC. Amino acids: CASSLELAGGPSYNEQFF. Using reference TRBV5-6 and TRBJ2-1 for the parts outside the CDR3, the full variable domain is DAGVTQSPTHLIKTRGQQVTLRCSPKSGHDTVSWYQQALGQGPQFIFQYYEEEERQRGNFPDRFSGHQFPNYSSELNVNALLLGDSALYLCASSLELAGGPSYNEQFFGPGTRLTVL.

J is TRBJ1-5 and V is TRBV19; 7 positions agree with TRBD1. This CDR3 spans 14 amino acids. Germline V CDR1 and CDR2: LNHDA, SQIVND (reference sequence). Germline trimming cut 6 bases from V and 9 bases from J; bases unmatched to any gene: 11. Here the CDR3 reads CASSHTGARVPQHF. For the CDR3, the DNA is TGTGCCAGTAGCCATACAGGGGCCCGCGTGCCCCAGCATTTT. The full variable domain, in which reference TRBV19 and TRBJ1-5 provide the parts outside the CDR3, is DGGITQSPKYLFRKEGQNVTLSCEQNLNHDAMYWYRQDPGQGLRLIYYSQIVNDFQKGDIAEGYSVSREKKESFPLTVTSAQKNPTAFYLCASSHTGARVPQHFGDGTRLSIL.